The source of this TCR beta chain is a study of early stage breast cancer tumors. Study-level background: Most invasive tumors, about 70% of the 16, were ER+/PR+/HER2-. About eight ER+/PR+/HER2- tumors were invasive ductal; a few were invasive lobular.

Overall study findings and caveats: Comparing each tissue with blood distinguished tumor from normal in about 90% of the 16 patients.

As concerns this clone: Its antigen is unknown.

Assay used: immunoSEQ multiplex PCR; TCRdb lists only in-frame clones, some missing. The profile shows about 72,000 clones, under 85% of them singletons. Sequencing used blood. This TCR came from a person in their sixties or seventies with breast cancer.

The CDR3 region is CAWLRGGQSSYEQYF. The CDR3 DNA is TGTGCCTGGCTACGTGGTGGCCAGAGCTCCTACGAGCAGTACTTC. This chain links TRBV30 with TRBJ2-7, with unresolved D. V dropped 5 bases and J dropped 0 bases, with 17 bases sitting between them. The CDR3 has 15 amino acids. Germline-derived CDR1 and CDR2 are GTSNPN and SVGIG (reference sequence).